Below, 17 T cell receptor beta chains from the same sample are listed, as sequenced in a study of control samples from healthy donors and cancer patients. Profiled with immunoSEQ multiplex PCR; TCRdb holds only in-frame clones, not every one. The sample has some 100,000 clones; 92% are singletons. Sequenced input: blood. The receptor source for this set is a human donor in good health. The donor label of this sample is uncertain.

The V gene is TRBV5-1, the J gene TRBJ1-1; 11 positions agree with TRBD1. CDR3 length equals 15 residues. The germline gives CDR1 SGHRS, CDR2 YFSETQ. V was clipped by 3 bases and J by 4 bases; unmatched bases: 5. CDR3 protein: CASSSAGTGGTEAFF. The CDR3 nucleotides read TGCGCCAGCAGCTCTGCCGGGACAGGGGGCACTGAAGCTTTCTTT.

The chain employs TRBV9 and TRBJ1-3; D remains ambiguous. The CDR3 runs to 13 residues. Germline values: CDR1 SGDLS, CDR2 YYNGEE. V was clipped by 0 bases and J by 2 bases, with 3 bases between them. CDR3 in DNA: TGTGCCAGCAGCGTAGGGACTGGAAACACCATATATTTT. It specifies CASSVGTGNTIYF.

The V and J genes are TRBV6-5 and TRBJ2-2, with D maybe TRBD2 (6 bases). CDR3 length: 16 residues. The V end lost 0 bases, the J end lost 2 bases, and 10 bases lay between the germline ends. Looked up from germline, CDR1 is MNHEY and CDR2 is SVGAGI. CDR3 nucleotide sequence: TGTGCCAGCAGTTACTCGGTCGGACTAAACACCGGGGAGCTGTTTTTT. It codes for CASSYSVGLNTGELFF.

The gene calls are TRBV5-4 and TRBJ1-2; D perhaps matches TRBD1 (6 bases). This CDR3 has 15 residues. CDR1 SGHNT and CDR2 YYREEE come from the germline V gene (reference sequence). The germline V and J ends were trimmed by 7 bases and 8 bases, with 24 bases remaining between them. The CDR3 DNA sequence: TGTGCCAGCCTGAAACAGGGCGGGGGGAAGTTCGGCTACACCTTC. Amino acid sequence: CASLKQGGGKFGYTF.

The chain carries TRBV19 and TRBJ1-1; the D gene is possibly TRBD1 (5 bases). Germline loops: CDR1 LNHDA, CDR2 SQIVND (reference sequence). The CDR3 totals 16 residues. V lost 4 bases and J lost 1, with 16 bases in between. The CDR3 loop reads CASSRSVGAGNTEAFF. CDR3 DNA: TGTGCCAGTAGTAGGTCCGTTGGGGCAGGGAACACTGAAGCTTTCTTT.

The sample holds a few counts of this clone. The chain recombines TRBV7-7 with TRBJ2-1; D perhaps matches TRBD1 (5 bases). Germline V gene data show CDR1 as SSHAT and CDR2 as FNYEAQ (reference sequence). CDR3 length: 13 amino acids. The germline V and J ends were trimmed by 5 bases and 7 bases, with 12 bases remaining between them. This chain's CDR3 is CASSRQGSNEQFF. In DNA, the CDR3 is TGTGCCAGCAGCAGGCAGGGATCTAATGAGCAGTTCTTC. The full variable domain, with the rest looked up from reference TRBV7-7 and TRBJ2-1, is GAGVSQSPRYKVTKRGQDVTLRCDPISSHATLYWYQQALGQGPEFLTYFNYEAQPDKSGLPSDRFSAERPEGSISTLTIQRTEQRDSAMYRCASSRQGSNEQFFGPGTRLTVL.

The V and J genes are TRBV6-1 and TRBJ2-3; 8 positions agree with TRBD2. There are 16 residues in the CDR3. The V gene end was trimmed by 2 bases and the J gene end by 5 bases; junction bases not matched to a gene: 9. CDR1 MNHNS and CDR2 SASEGT come from the germline V gene. CDR3: CASSEQGTRAIDTQYF. The CDR3 bases are TGTGCCAGCAGTGAACAGGGGACTAGAGCGATAGATACGCAGTATTTT.

V gene TRBV9 combines with J gene TRBJ1-4; D unclear. The CDR3 runs to 17 residues. The germline CDR1 and CDR2 sequences are SGDLS and YYNGEE. V gave up 0 bases and J gave up 2 bases, with 14 bases separating them. CDR3: CASSVAPGLRTNEKLFF. The CDR3 nucleotides are TGTGCCAGCAGCGTAGCACCGGGTTTGAGGACTAATGAAAAACTGTTTTTT.

The chain carries TRBV5-4 and TRBJ2-3; 10 bases match TRBD2. The CDR3 is 17 amino acids. The J segment lost 0 bases and the V segment lost 9 bases, leaving 13 bases of the junction unmatched. The germline V gene has CDR1 SGHNT and CDR2 YYREEE (reference sequence). CDR3 DNA: TGTGCCACGCGGGCGGGACTAGCGACAACTAGCACAGATACGCAGTATTTT. Translation gives CATRAGLATTSTDTQYF.

The V gene is TRBV5-1, the J gene TRBJ1-1, with a weak D call TRBD1 (6 bases). CDR3 size: 14 residues. The germline V and J ends were trimmed by 4 bases and 1 base, with 11 bases remaining between them. The germline gives CDR1 SGHRS, CDR2 YFSETQ. CDR3 loop: CASSQDSSNTEAFF. In DNA, the CDR3 is TGCGCCAGCAGCCAGGACAGCTCGAACACTGAAGCTTTCTTT.

This chain connects TRBV27 to TRBJ2-7, with no clear D. The CDR3 length is 14 residues. V was clipped by 6 bases and J by 3 bases, with 15 bases between them. CDR1 and CDR2 from the germline V gene are MNHEY and SMNVEV (reference sequence). For the CDR3, the DNA is TGTGCCAGCAGCCTGAATGGGGTCGGCTACGAGCAGTACTTC. It specifies CASSLNGVGYEQYF.

The DNA of the CDR3 is TGTGCCACCAGTGTCCCAGGCTCCTACAATGAGCAGTTCTTC. It translates to CATSVPGSYNEQFF. V gene TRBV24-1 combines with J gene TRBJ2-1; D unresolved. The CDR3 is 14 amino acids. Per the germline V gene, CDR1 is KGHDR and CDR2 is SFDVKD. Deletions cut 5 bases from V and 0 bases from J, with 7 bases between.

Here the CDR3 reads CASYWTGTDTQYF. The CDR3 coding sequence is TGTGCCAGCTACTGGACAGGCACAGATACGCAGTATTTT. The V and J genes are TRBV5-6 and TRBJ2-3; weak D call: TRBD1 (6 bases). The germline V gene has CDR1 SGHDT and CDR2 YYEEEE. CDR3 length: 13 amino acids. Trimming removed 7 bases from V and 1 base from J, with 10 bases in between.

This clone has a handful of counts. The V gene is TRBV30, the J gene TRBJ1-5, with TRBD1 identical over 8 bases. CDR1 is GTSNPN and CDR2 is SVGIG in the germline V gene (reference sequence). CDR3 length: 16 residues. V dropped 4 bases and J dropped 0; count of bases not matched to a gene: 8. The DNA for the CDR3 is TGTGCCTGGAACCAGGGGGCGATGATTAGCAATCAGCCCCAGCATTTT. Its translation is CAWNQGAMISNQPQHF.

The chain is built from TRBV6-6 and TRBJ2-1, with unresolved D. The CDR3 has 15 amino acids. With 6 bases removed from V and 0 bases from J, the gap between germline ends came to 12 bases. Germline lookup yields CDR1 MNHNY and CDR2 SVGAGI (reference sequence). As DNA, the CDR3 is TGTGCCAGCAGAAACACGGCGAGCTCCTACAATGAGCAGTTCTTC. Encoded protein: CASRNTASSYNEQFF.

The V gene is TRBV12-5, the J gene TRBJ2-7; 7 bases fit TRBD1. CDR1 and CDR2 (germline): LGHNT, FRNRAP. Losses at the gene ends were 0 bases for V and 4 bases for J; bases not matched to a gene: 15. This CDR3 is built from 18 residues. CDR3 nucleotides: TGTGCTAGTGGTTTGGTTGTAAGGGTGACAGGGAATATTTACGAGCAGTACTTC. Its protein is CASGLVVRVTGNIYEQYF.

The V and J genes are TRBV6-6 and TRBJ1-5, with TRBD1 as a possible D gene (5 bases). Germline CDR1 MNHNY, CDR2 SVGAGI (reference sequence). This CDR3 is 14 amino acids long. With 4 bases removed from V and 0 bases from J, the gap between germline ends came to 7 bases. The CDR3 here is CASSSQVSNQPQHF. The CDR3 DNA reads TGTGCCAGCAGTTCACAGGTTAGCAATCAGCCCCAGCATTTT.